The text below deals with one TCR beta chain. The antigen remains undetermined. In replicate PCRs of sorted subsets, approximately 200 ng DNA, about 30,000 T cell genomes, was used. The protocol was immunoSEQ multiplex PCR, while the TCRdb copy is restricted to in-frame clones and leaves out a portion. Of some 1 million clones in the sample, more than 65% were seen once. V was shortened by 6 bases and J by 9 bases, with 9 bases between the two germline ends. This CDR3 contains 12 residues. Germline CDR1 MNHEY, CDR2 SVGAGI. Subsets obtained from CD4+ cells comprised CD45RA+ naive and CD45RA-negative memory cells. This record belongs to a study of shared clonotypes between healthy human individuals. Study-wide findings and caveats: The four-donor shared clonotypes exceeded non-shared clonotypes in generation probability, with non-shared ones scoring lower. Genetic and exposure-history diversity was limited by the few donors.

The chain employs TRBV6-5 and TRBJ1-6; D perhaps matches TRBD1 (6 bases). The sequence derives from a man between 18 and 35 years old in good health. The specimen was memory CD4+ T cells sorted from blood. The subset is: CD45RA-negative fraction. The CDR3 protein is CASRRGSSPLHF. CDR3 nucleotide sequence: TGTGCCAGCAGAAGGGGGAGTTCACCCCTCCACTTT.